This T cell receptor (beta chain) was recovered during a study of patients and donors after allogeneic stem cell transplantation. Each CDR3 protein gets one entry after TCRdb re-called the RT-PCR reads with MiXCR. Among about 1,700 distinct CDR3 sequences listed, under 4.5% were seen once. In its sample, this clonotype is medium-sized. V lost 6 bases to trimming and J lost 2 bases; unmatched junction nucleotides: 7. Germline assignment: CDR1 MDHEN and CDR2 SYDVKM. CDR3 length equals 15 residues. This clonotype was sampled from a human donor who was either an allogeneic HSCT recipient or a stem cell or donor lymphocyte infusion donor (not recorded which). It is not recorded whose cells these are; they may come from a transplant donor. The chain links TRBV28 to TRBJ2-1; TRBD2 matches at 7 bases. The source material was blood, either unsorted or a sorted T cell fraction (not recorded which). The CDR3 nucleotides are TGTGCCAGCAGGCAGACTAGCCCAACCTACAATGAGCAGTTCTTC. It translates to CASRQTSPTYNEQFF.